This TCR beta chain appears in the sequencing data of a study of T cell responses to AZD1222 COVID-19 vaccine. Overall study findings and caveats: Every sample of the repertoires postdated the peak T cell response. Reports indicate that nearly half of spike-specific TCRs are directed at unmutated variant regions. Among those given AZD1222, only six were seropositive at baseline.

Per germline, CDR1 LGHNA and CDR2 YSLEER. After removal of 3 bases from V and 0 bases from J, the junction contained 4 bases not matched to a gene. This CDR3 comprises 15 residues. This clone was detected ten times or more. What it binds is not known. Second-dose recipients at about 4 or about 12 weeks were treated as one pooled group. This table comes from immunoSEQ multiplex PCR, and its TCRdb copy is limited to in-frame clones, with some not included. The sample includes 180,000 or so clones, approximately 90% of them seen just once. The chain uses TRBV4-3 and TRBJ1-1, with 7 positions matching TRBD1. The sequences come from peripheral blood, collected 28 days after the second AZD1222 dose. The receptor was isolated from an adult who received the AZD1222 COVID-19 vaccine. The CDR3 DNA reads as TGCGCCAGCAGCCAGAGGGACAGCATGAACACTGAAGCTTTCTTT. This codes for CASSQRDSMNTEAFF.